The clone carrying this TCR beta chain was seen at least ten times. Its target is unknown. This sample is part of a study of T-cell reconstitution after alpha-beta-depleted transplantation in children. The CDR3 is 13 amino acids. With 6 bases clipped from V and 5 bases from J, the junction kept 5 bases outside the gene matches. Overall study findings and caveats: It was reported that alpha-beta T cells came from several hundred expanded graft clones (about two months after transplant). At day 60, the high TCRbeta diversity found in some patients originated from recipient T cells and thymic progenitors that had survived. T-cell numbers and diversity one year post-transplant derived largely from freshly generated T cells.

Preparation of the TCRbeta library used unique molecular identifiers. TCRdb reprocessed the PCR reads with MiXCR, giving one entry per CDR3 protein. The data show hundreds of thousands of distinct CDR3 sequences, over 10% seen once. This specimen was PBMCs, mostly from graft donor cells, taken 360 days after TCRalphabeta/CD19-depleted stem cell transplant. The sequence was collected from a male patient under 18 who had a stem cell transplant for acute myeloid leukemia, so the T cells may come from the graft donor. This sequence joins TRBV12-3 or TRBV12-4 and TRBJ2-5; 8 nucleotides match TRBD2. CDR3 bases: TGTGCCAGCAGGGCCGGGGGGGCGGAGACCCAGTACTTC. Its protein is CASRAGGAETQYF.